The rows below give T cell receptor beta chains drawn from one sample of a study of CXCR3-negative and CXCR3-positive naive CD8 T cells. For each CDR3 protein, TCRdb gives one entry from its re-call of the 5' RACE reads, without DNA. The sample totals over 150,000 distinct CDR3 sequences. Sequenced material: naive CXCR3+ CD8+ T cells from blood. The receptors here all came from a human donor in good health. Some clones in this sample may be carry-over from other donors' samples. CDR3s include the opening cysteine and the closing phenylalanine or tryptophan.

CDR3 protein,V gene,J gene
CASSEELTGKYRETQYF,TRBV2,TRBJ2-5
CASSDAGRPELYEQYF,TRBV10-2,TRBJ2-7
CASSSHSGTSGASSYEQYF,TRBV7-9,TRBJ2-7
CASSLDDSSYEQYF,TRBV5-1,TRBJ2-7
CASSHGVAYNEQFF,TRBV14,TRBJ2-1
CASAGGGAYNEQFF,TRBV5-1,TRBJ2-1
CATSAGQNTEAFF,TRBV15,TRBJ1-1
CASSVGSYGYTF,TRBV4-1,TRBJ1-2
CASSFSVAGSSYNEQFF,TRBV28,TRBJ2-1
CASSLVGGQEETQYF,TRBV5-1,TRBJ2-5
CASSFLDGPSYEQYF,TRBV11-2,TRBJ2-7
CASSFTGGDEKLFF,TRBV13,TRBJ1-4
CAGSARQELARNEQFF,TRBV10-1,TRBJ2-1
CASRPGPTEFF,TRBV2,TRBJ2-1